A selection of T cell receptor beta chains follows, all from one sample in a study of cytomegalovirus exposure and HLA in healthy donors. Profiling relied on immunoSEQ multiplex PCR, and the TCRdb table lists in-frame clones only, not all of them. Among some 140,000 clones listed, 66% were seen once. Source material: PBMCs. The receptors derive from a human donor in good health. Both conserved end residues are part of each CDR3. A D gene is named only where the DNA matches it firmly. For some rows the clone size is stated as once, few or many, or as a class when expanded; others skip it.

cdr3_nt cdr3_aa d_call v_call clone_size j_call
TGCGCCAGCAGCCTCGGGGGGAATACAAACGAGCAGTACTTC CASSLGGNTNEQYF TRBD2 TRBV5-1 NA TRBJ2-7
TGTGCCAGCAGCAGGACAGGGAGCAATGAGCAGTTCTTC CASSRTGSNEQFF TRBD1 TRBV11-3 NA TRBJ2-1
TGTGCCAGCAGCTCTTATGTGCCCTGGGGGGATTTGGGGACTGCTAGCGCACTTCCCTACGAGCAGTACTTC CASSSYVPWGDLGTASALPYEQYF NA TRBV7-1 NA TRBJ2-7
TGTGCCAGCAGCCCGACGGGACTGACGCAGGATACGCAGTATTTT CASSPTGLTQDTQYF NA TRBV7-3 few TRBJ2-3
TGTGCCAGCAGCCCCCGGGGGAGCGGGAGCGGGACAGATACGCAGTATTTT CASSPRGSGSGTDTQYF TRBD2 TRBV5-4 once TRBJ2-3
TGTGCCAGCAGCTTAATTGGTAGCCGGGATACGCAGTATTTT CASSLIGSRDTQYF NA TRBV7-3 NA TRBJ2-3
TGTGCCAGTAACAGGGGACTAGCAGGTAATGAGCAGTTCTTC CASNRGLAGNEQFF TRBD2 TRBV19 few TRBJ2-1
TGTGCCAGCAGTTTAAGGTCCGCGGGATCCGGCGGGGAGCTGTTTTTT CASSLRSAGSGGELFF NA TRBV28 NA TRBJ2-2
TGCAGCGTTGCGGAGGGACAGATCTACGAGCAGTACTTC CSVAEGQIYEQYF NA TRBV29-1 NA TRBJ2-7
TGTGCCAGCAGCGTGGGCGGGAGGGGGGAGACCCAGTACTTC CASSVGGRGETQYF TRBD2 TRBV9 NA TRBJ2-5
TGTGCCAGAAGCCTCTTTTGGACTAGCGGGAGGACCGGGGAGCTGTTTTTT CARSLFWTSGRTGELFF TRBD2 TRBV5-3 NA TRBJ2-2
TGTGCCAGCAGTGGGACAGGGGTGCGACCTTATGAAATACTGTTTTTT CASSGTGVRPYEILFF TRBD1 TRBV2 NA TRBJ1-4
TGTGCCAGCAGCTTACGCTCAAGGAGTACCGGGGAGCTGTTTTTT CASSLRSRSTGELFF NA TRBV7-3 few TRBJ2-2
TGTGCCAGCAGTCTAGCGGGAGTATTGACGATCACAGATACGCAGTATTTT CASSLAGVLTITDTQYF TRBD2 TRBV7-8 NA TRBJ2-3
TGTGCCAGTAGTATAGGACTCGCGTACGAGCAGTACTTC CASSIGLAYEQYF NA TRBV19 NA TRBJ2-7
TGTGCCAGCAGTTTTGATCAGGGCGCAGATACGCAGTATTTT CASSFDQGADTQYF NA TRBV28 once TRBJ2-3
TGTGCCAGCGCAGGGGGCTTATCGACTGAAGCTTTCTTT CASAGGLSTEAFF TRBD1 TRBV28 NA TRBJ1-1
TGCGCCAGCAGCTTCCGGACAGGAGAGCAAGAGACCCAGTACTTC CASSFRTGEQETQYF TRBD1 TRBV5-1 few TRBJ2-5
TGTGCCAGCTCATCCGGACTAGCGGGAGGAGGTGGCACAGATACGCAGTATTTT CASSSGLAGGGGTDTQYF TRBD2 TRBV18 NA TRBJ2-3
TGCGCCAGCAGCCAGGGGAGGGGACAGGGTTCCTACGAGCAGTACTTC CASSQGRGQGSYEQYF TRBD1 TRBV4-3 NA TRBJ2-7
TGTGCCAGCAGCCCGGGGGGCAGGGGGCGTTACGAGCAGTACTTC CASSPGGRGRYEQYF NA TRBV5-4 few TRBJ2-7
TGTGCCAGTAGTAGGCCGGGCCAGGGAGGCGGAAAACTGTTTTTT CASSRPGQGGGKLFF NA TRBV19 NA TRBJ1-4
TGTGCCAGCAGTATAGCGGGCGACAGCTCCTACAATGAGCAGTTCTTC CASSIAGDSSYNEQFF TRBD2 TRBV28 NA TRBJ2-1
TGTGCCAGCAGCGTAGCCCCGGCAGGGGGCAATGAGCAGTTCTTC CASSVAPAGGNEQFF TRBD1 TRBV7-2 NA TRBJ2-1
TGTGCCAGTGGCCGGGACTACTCCTACGAGCAGTACTTC CASGRDYSYEQYF TRBD2 TRBV19 NA TRBJ2-7
TGTGCCATCAGTGAAATCGGGACAGGGGGACTTGAAAAACTGTTTTTT CAISEIGTGGLEKLFF TRBD1 TRBV10-3 NA TRBJ1-4
TGTGCCAGCAGTGCTCTAGTCTCCTACGAGCAGTACTTC CASSALVSYEQYF NA TRBV6-1 NA TRBJ2-7
TGTGCCAGTACCCTCCGGGGGGAGGCGGATACGCAGTATTTT CASTLRGEADTQYF TRBD2 TRBV19 NA TRBJ2-3
TGTGCCAGCAGCAGCCGGGGGGCCAGCACAGATACGCAGTATTTT CASSSRGASTDTQYF NA TRBV9 NA TRBJ2-3
TGTGCCAGCAGCCCTAGGACTAGCTGGTCTCCCTACGAGCAGTACTTC CASSPRTSWSPYEQYF TRBD2 TRBV2 NA TRBJ2-7
TGTGCCAGCAGTTTCGGGTTAGCGGACAATGAGCAGTTCTTC CASSFGLADNEQFF NA TRBV27 NA TRBJ2-1
TGCGCCAGCAGCCGGACTGCAGATACGCAGTATTTT CASSRTADTQYF NA TRBV4-1 once TRBJ2-3
TGCGCCAGCAGGGCCGGGAGCTCCTATAATTCACCCCTCCACTTT CASRAGSSYNSPLHF NA TRBV5-1 NA TRBJ1-6
TGTGCCAGCAGTGAAACCAGGGGCCTATCCTACGAGCAGTACTTC CASSETRGLSYEQYF NA TRBV25-1 NA TRBJ2-7
TGTGCCAGTAGTATAGGGCATGAGCAGTTCTTC CASSIGHEQFF NA TRBV19 NA TRBJ2-1
TGTGCCAGCATCCTACAGGGGCCCACTGAAGCTTTCTTT CASILQGPTEAFF TRBD1 TRBV7-9 NA TRBJ1-1
TGTGCCAGCAGCCCCACGTTGACTAGGCGCGAGCAGTACTTC CASSPTLTRREQYF NA TRBV28 NA TRBJ2-7
TGCGCCAGCAGCTTGGCCTCGGGACAGGGGGACAATGAGCAGTTCTTC CASSLASGQGDNEQFF TRBD1 TRBV5-1 NA TRBJ2-1
TGTGCCAGCAGTTCCCCCGCAGGGACCCAGTACTTC CASSSPAGTQYF NA TRBV27 few TRBJ2-5
TGTGCCAGCACCACACAGATAACGCAGTATTTT CASTTQITQYF NA TRBV6-1 NA TRBJ2-3
TGTGCCAGTAGACCAGGGACTAGCGGGAGCAATGAGCAGTTCTTC CASRPGTSGSNEQFF TRBD2 TRBV19 few TRBJ2-1
TGTGCCAGCTCATCCTTCGGGACAGGGAATCAGCCCCAGCATTTT CASSSFGTGNQPQHF TRBD1 TRBV18 NA TRBJ1-5
TGTGCCAGCAGTGATGGCGGGAGCCTGCACACAGATACGCGGTATTTT CASSDGGSLHTDTRYF TRBD2 TRBV6-1 NA TRBJ2-3
TGTGCCAGCAGCCCCGGACAGGGAAAACTGTTTTTT CASSPGQGKLFF TRBD1 TRBV7-9 NA TRBJ1-4